These 6 T cell receptor beta chains came from one sample sequenced in a study of human T cells and chemical hapten exposure. Time point indicated: patch test 1, 2 weeks after DPC sensitization. Treatment of the sample: therapeutic diphenylcyclopropenone sensitization with weekly scalp DPC. MiXCR, run by TCRdb on the RACE reads, gives a single entry per CDR3 protein. The sample carries 380,000 or so distinct CDR3 sequences, roughly 4.8% recorded once. The material sequenced was whole blood, taken in connection with sensitization to the hapten diphenylcyclopropenone (DPC). These receptors were collected from a woman aged 45-59 years with alopecia areata. Some clones in this sample may be carry-over from other donors' samples.

The V gene is TRBV30, the J gene TRBJ2-3; TRBD2 might be the D (5 bases). Per germline, CDR1 GTSNPN and CDR2 SVGIG (reference sequence). The CDR3 runs 15 residues. Trimming cost V 6 bases and J 0 bases, with 16 bases left between them. The CDR3 coding sequence is TGTGCCTGTAACACTAGGGCCCCTAGCACAGATACGCAGTATTTT. Its translation is CACNTRAPSTDTQYF.

This clonotype was detected many times. The V call is TRBV6-5, the J call TRBJ1-2; unclear D gene. The CDR3 extends over 14 amino acids. Germline V CDR1 and CDR2: MNHEY, SVGAGI. Trimming stripped 6 bases from V and 2 bases from J, with 13 bases between. In nucleotides, the CDR3 is TGTGCCAGCAGGCGGTCCATCGAAAACTATGGCTACACCTTC. It translates to CASRRSIENYGYTF.

The CDR3 nucleotides are TGTGCCAGCAGCCTAAGGGTAGCGGGTGCCGACTACGAGCAGTACTTC. This translates into CASSLRVAGADYEQYF. This sequence joins TRBV7-6 and TRBJ2-7; TRBD2 agrees at 7 bases. The CDR3 has 16 amino acids. After removal of 5 bases from V and 3 bases from J, the junction contained 13 bases not matched to a gene. CDR1 is SGHVS and CDR2 is FNYEAQ in the germline V gene. The full variable domain, completed using reference TRBV7-6 and TRBJ2-7, is GAGVSQSPRYKVTKRGQDVALRCDPISGHVSLYWYRQALGQGPEFLTYFNYEAQQDKSGLPNDRFSAERPEGSISTLTIQRTEQRDSAMYRCASSLRVAGADYEQYFGPGTRLTVT.

The V and J genes are TRBV21-1 and TRBJ1-5; the table assigns TRBD1, which was not confirmed against the DNA. TRBV21-1 is classified as a pseudogene. This CDR3 comprises 19 residues. CDR3 DNA sequence: TGTGCCAGCAGCAAACTTGGGACAGGGGCTAAGGTTCCCCATCAGCCCCAGCATTTT. As protein: CASSKLGTGAKVPHQPQHF.

This clonotype was detected ten times or more. The chain joins TRBV6-5 to TRBJ2-1; no definite D call. Germline loops: CDR1 MNHEY, CDR2 SVGAGI. Trimming removed 2 bases from V and 9 bases from J, with 11 bases in between. The length of the CDR3 is 13 residues. CDR3 DNA sequence: TGTGCCAGCAGTTACGTAGCCGATGGTGAGCAGTTCTTC. Encoded protein: CASSYVADGEQFF.

The chain carries TRBV7-2 and TRBJ2-3; 9 positions agree with TRBD2. There are 15 residues in the CDR3. Unmatched junction bases numbered 3, after V lost 4 bases and J lost 1 base. The V gene's germline CDR1 is SGHTA and CDR2 FQGNSA. The CDR3 nucleotides read TGTGCCAGCAGCTGGACTAGCGTACGCACAGATACGCAGTATTTT. This gives the protein CASSWTSVRTDTQYF.